These 13 T cell receptor beta chains were sequenced from one sample in a study of monozygotic twins with inflammatory bowel disease. TCRdb processed the 5' RACE reads again and assigns one entry to each CDR3 protein, with no DNA. The table for this sample gives approximately 85,000 distinct CDR3 sequences. The material sequenced was blood. The receptors were sampled from a human donor with ulcerative colitis or Crohn's disease, or a healthy co-twin of an affected twin (not recorded which).

The gene calls are TRBV3-1 and TRBJ1-2; TCRdb returns TRBD1, unconfirmable since there is no DNA. The germline V gene has CDR1 LGHDT and CDR2 YNNKEL (reference sequence). The CDR3 totals 15 residues. The CDR3 sequence: CASSQEGGPRHGYTF.

The J gene is TRBJ2-7, the V gene TRBV13; TCRdb outputs TRBD1, but without DNA this stays unchecked. CDR3 size: 13 residues. Germline V gene sequence: CDR1 PRHDT, CDR2 FYEKMQ (reference sequence). CDR3 sequence: CASSLVGGREQYF.

The V call is TRBV5-1, the J call TRBJ2-1. The CDR3 extends over 12 amino acids. Germline CDR1 and CDR2: SGHRS and YFSETQ. The CDR3 is CASSLVSREQFF. The whole variable domain, remainder taken from reference TRBV5-1 and TRBJ2-1, is KAGVTQTPRYLIKTRGQQVTLSCSPISGHRSVSWYQQTPGQGLQFLFEYFSETQRNKGNFPGRFSGRQFSNSRSEMNVSTLELGDSALYLCASSLVSREQFFGPGTRLTVL.

The CDR3: CASSHPGQGALEQYF. This sequence joins TRBV18 and TRBJ2-7; the TRBD1 assignment by TCRdb is unverifiable without DNA. The germline gives CDR1 KGHSH, CDR2 LQKENI. The CDR3 is 15 residues long.

This chain joins TRBV7-2 and TRBJ2-1; TCRdb's D call, TRBD2, is unchecked because there is no DNA. The CDR3 contains 17 residues. The V gene's germline CDR1 is SGHTA and CDR2 FQGNSA. The CDR3 region is CASSALSGGNSYNEQFF.

The gene calls are TRBV5-1 and TRBJ1-1; the TCRdb D gene call, TRBD1, has no DNA to confirm it. The CDR3 has 15 residues. From germline, CDR1 is SGHRS and CDR2 YFSETQ. CDR3 in amino acids: CASSRGTGKNTEAFF.

The chain joins TRBV6-5 to TRBJ1-5. This CDR3 spans 12 amino acids. CDR1 is MNHEY and CDR2 is SVGAGI in the germline V gene. The CDR3 reads CASSQQGQPQHF.

This sequence joins TRBV19 and TRBJ2-2; the D call of TRBD1 rests on TCRdb alone, since no DNA is present to check it. The CDR3 loop spans 16 amino acids. Per the germline V gene, CDR1 is LNHDA and CDR2 is SQIVND (reference sequence). CDR3 region: CASSPLQGEGTGELFF.

The V call is TRBV6-2 or TRBV6-3, the J call TRBJ1-4. Germline CDR1 MNHEY, CDR2 SVGEGT. The CDR3 runs to 12 residues. The CDR3 sequence: CASSSVAEKLFF.

The chain couples TRBV28 to TRBJ2-1; TCRdb proposes TRBD1, but this gene call is untestable without DNA. This CDR3 has 14 residues. Germline V gene data show CDR1 as MDHEN and CDR2 as SYDVKM. CDR3 loop: CASSLFRGINEQFF.

The chain recombines TRBV12-3 or TRBV12-4 with TRBJ1-5; TCRdb selects TRBD1, and the lack of DNA leaves this call unchecked. The CDR3 length is 14 residues. CDR3 sequence reads: CASSSLQGFQPQHF.

This chain uses TRBV3-1 with TRBJ2-1; the D call from TCRdb, TRBD2, cannot be confirmed without DNA. The CDR3 is made up of 20 amino acids. CDR1 and CDR2 (germline): LGHDT, YNNKEL (reference sequence). The CDR3 is CASSHLRSGGSGTSYNEQFF.

The chain employs TRBV7-2 and TRBJ2-3; checking the TCRdb D call of TRBD2 is not possible without DNA. The CDR3 covers 13 residues. Germline assignment: CDR1 SGHTA and CDR2 FQGNSA. The CDR3 reads CASSLQRTDTQYF.